These 12 T cell receptor beta chains were sequenced from one sample in a study of radiation and T cells in renal cell carcinoma. Time point defined: baseline pretreatment blood. Noted treatment: 15 Gy SBRT to primary tumor, nephrectomy 4 weeks later. Sequencing used immunoSEQ multiplex PCR; TCRdb keeps in-frame clones, though not all of them. The data show 150,000 or so clones, with around 78% seen just once and 20% to 25% held by the top ten. Source: blood, taken from a patient whose treatment included radiotherapy and nephrectomy. These receptors originate from a woman aged 50 to 60 with renal cell carcinoma.

The V and J genes are TRBV7-2 and TRBJ1-1; D not certain. Germline V CDR1 and CDR2: SGHTA, FQGNSA. V was trimmed by 2 bases and J by 5 bases, leaving 12 bases between them. CDR3 length equals 14 residues. This chain's CDR3 is CASSLSWPGTEAFF. CDR3 nucleotides: TGTGCCAGCAGCTTATCGTGGCCGGGAACTGAAGCTTTCTTT.

The chain uses TRBV5-3 and TRBJ2-7; D gene ambiguous. TRBV5-3 is placed among ORFs of uncertain function. The CDR3 totals 12 residues. The V and J ends lost 0 bases and 8 bases respectively, with 9 bases between them. CDR3 in DNA: TGTGCCAGAAGCTTGGGCGTCGTGAAGCAGTACTTC. Encoded protein: CARSLGVVKQYF.

The chain combines TRBV7-2 with TRBJ1-6; D is unclear. V dropped 0 bases and J dropped 8 bases, with 8 bases sitting between them. This CDR3 spans 14 amino acids. Looked up from germline, CDR1 is SGHTA and CDR2 is FQGNSA. The CDR3 nucleotides read TGTGCCAGCAGCTTAGCGGGGTTGTATTCACCCCTCCACTTT. The encoded protein is CASSLAGLYSPLHF.

The V gene is TRBV6-5, the J gene TRBJ1-2, with 7 bases identical to TRBD1. Germline CDR1 MNHEY, CDR2 SVGAGI. V lost 5 bases to trimming and J lost 5 bases; unmatched junction nucleotides: 8. The CDR3 is 14 residues long. The CDR3 region is CASSPRQGIYGYTF. The CDR3 DNA is TGTGCCAGCAGTCCGAGACAGGGAATTTATGGCTACACCTTC.

The chain is built from TRBV30 and TRBJ2-2, with D hard to call. The germline gives CDR1 GTSNPN, CDR2 SVGIG (reference sequence). With 4 bases removed from V and 0 bases from J, the gap between germline ends came to 9 bases. There are 14 residues in the CDR3. CDR3 bases: TGTGCCTGGACCCAGCTGACGAACACCGGGGAGCTGTTTTTT. Amino acids: CAWTQLTNTGELFF.

The chain carries TRBV19 and TRBJ2-7; D is undetermined. This CDR3 spans 12 amino acids. The germline V gene encodes CDR1 LNHDA and CDR2 SQIVND (reference sequence). Trimming removed 1 base at V and 2 bases at J, with 3 bases between. The CDR3 nucleotides read TGTGCCAGTAGTATAGTACCCTACGAGCAGTACTTC. It is translated as CASSIVPYEQYF. The entire variable domain, with the rest obtained from reference TRBV19 and TRBJ2-7, is as follows: DGGITQSPKYLFRKEGQNVTLSCEQNLNHDAMYWYRQDPGQGLRLIYYSQIVNDFQKGDIAEGYSVSREKKESFPLTVTSAQKNPTAFYLCASSIVPYEQYFGPGTRLTVT.

The chain uses TRBV2 and TRBJ1-2; weak D call: TRBD1 (5 bases). The germline V gene has CDR1 SNHLY and CDR2 FYNNEI. Trimming shortened V by 8 bases and J by 8 bases, and 15 bases separated the two germline ends. CDR3 length: 12 amino acids. The DNA for the CDR3 is TGTGCCAGCCCGGGACCCACTGAGGGCTACACCTTC. It codes for CASPGPTEGYTF.

This clone was seen a few times. The rearrangement links TRBV19 to TRBJ1-5; perhaps TRBD1 as D (6 bases). In germline, CDR1 is LNHDA, CDR2 SQIVND (reference sequence). V lost 3 bases and J lost 3, with 9 bases in between. This CDR3 region has 14 residues. As DNA, the CDR3 is TGTGCCAGTAGTATCACAGGGTTCAATCAGCCCCAGCATTTT. Amino acids: CASSITGFNQPQHF.

The chain combines TRBV30 with TRBJ2-1; 9 bases map to TRBD1. CDR1 and CDR2 from the germline V gene are GTSNPN and SVGIG (reference sequence). The CDR3 loop spans 14 amino acids. J lost 8 bases, V lost 4 bases, and 9 bases had no gene match. The CDR3 sequence is CAWMLDRGIDEQFF. DNA of the CDR3: TGTGCCTGGATGTTGGACAGGGGTATCGATGAGCAGTTCTTC. Full variable domain (remainder filled in from reference TRBV30 and TRBJ2-1): SQTIHQWPATLVQPVGSPLSLECTVEGTSNPNLYWYRQAAGRGLQLLFYSVGIGQISSEVPQNLSASRPQDRQFILSSKKLLLSDSGFYLCAWMLDRGIDEQFFGPGTRLTVL.

J is TRBJ2-1 and V is TRBV18; 8 nucleotides line up with TRBD1. The CDR3 sequence is 16 residues long. V lost 1 base, J lost 5 bases, and 7 bases stayed unmatched. Looked up from germline, CDR1 is KGHSH and CDR2 is LQKENI. The CDR3 is CASSPLRQGTDNEQFF. CDR3 DNA: TGTGCCAGCTCACCACTTCGACAGGGGACTGACAATGAGCAGTTCTTC.

This chain joins TRBV16 and TRBJ1-5, with D maybe TRBD1 (5 bases). V dropped 0 bases and J dropped 0 bases, with 9 bases sitting between them. Germline-derived CDR1 and CDR2 are KGHSY and FQNENV. The CDR3 loop spans 16 amino acids. DNA of the CDR3: TGTGCCAGCAGCCAATCGTGGGGCCATAGCAATCAGCCCCAGCATTTT. This translates into CASSQSWGHSNQPQHF.

This clone was seen a single time. This rearrangement joins TRBV7-2 to TRBJ1-3, with D possibly TRBD1 on 5 matching bases. Per the germline V gene, CDR1 is SGHTA and CDR2 is FQGNSA. CDR3 length: 14 residues. V was clipped by 2 bases and J by 4 bases, with 9 bases between them. Written as DNA, the CDR3 is TGTGCCAGCAGCTTAAGGCAGGGAGGAAACACCATATATTTT. Its translation is CASSLRQGGNTIYF. The variable domain in full, completed from reference TRBV7-2 and TRBJ1-3, reads GAGVSQSPSNKVTEKGKDVELRCDPISGHTALYWYRQSLGQGLEFLIYFQGNSAPDKSGLPSDRFSAERTGGSVSTLTIQRTQQEDSAVYLCASSLRQGGNTIYFGEGSWLTVV.